This T cell receptor (beta chain) was documented in a study of blood T cell repertoires in COVID-19. On the study more broadly: Italy, Spain and the United States were the sources of the convalescent and acute COVID-19 samples.

This CDR3 is built from 15 residues. Germline V gene data show CDR1 as SGHRS and CDR2 as YFSETQ. After removal of 4 bases from V and 4 bases from J, the junction contained 5 bases not matched to a gene. The method was immunoSEQ multiplex PCR; TCRdb's version includes in-frame clones alone and lacks a portion of them. The sample has some 300,000 clones, just under 90% seen once. Sample: peripheral blood. The chain has TRBV5-1 and TRBJ1-5, with TRBD1 identical over 10 bases. This receptor was identified in a woman in her forties or fifties with COVID-19, enrolled during active disease. The CDR3 sequence: CASSPGTGANQPQHF. Here the CDR3 DNA reads TGCGCCAGCAGCCCGGGGACAGGGGCAAATCAGCCCCAGCATTTT.